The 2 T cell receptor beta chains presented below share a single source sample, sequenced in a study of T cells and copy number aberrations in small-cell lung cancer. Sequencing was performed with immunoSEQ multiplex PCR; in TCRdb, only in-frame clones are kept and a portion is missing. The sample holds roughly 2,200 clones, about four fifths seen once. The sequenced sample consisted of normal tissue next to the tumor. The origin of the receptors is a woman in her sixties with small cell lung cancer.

CDR3 loop: CASSLGSGTEAFF. In DNA, the CDR3 is TGTGCCAGCAGCTTGGGTTCGGGAACTGAAGCTTTCTTT. This chain joins TRBV5-4 and TRBJ1-1; no reliable D call. The CDR3 is 13 residues long. Germline V lookup: CDR1 SGHNT, CDR2 YYREEE (reference sequence). V was pared by 0 bases and J by 5 bases, with 8 bases between.

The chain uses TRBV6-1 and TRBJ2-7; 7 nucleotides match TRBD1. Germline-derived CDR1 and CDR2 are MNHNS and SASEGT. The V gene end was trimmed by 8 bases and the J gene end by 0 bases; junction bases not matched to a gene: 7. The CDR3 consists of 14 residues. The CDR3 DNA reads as TGTGCCAGCCGCCCAGACAGGGTCTCCTACGAGCAGTACTTC. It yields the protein CASRPDRVSYEQYF.